This is a list of T cell receptor beta chains from one sample in a study of cytomegalovirus exposure and HLA in healthy donors. Only in-frame clones appear in the TCRdb table, and some are missing; sequencing was by immunoSEQ multiplex PCR. The sample has some 90,000 clones; just over 75% are singletons. The sequencing input was PBMCs. All receptors derive from a man aged 30-40 years in good health and CMV-seronegative. Both conserved end residues are part of each CDR3. D genes are given only for firm matches. Where a row states a size, it is once, few, many or the class of an expanded clone; other rows omit it.

J gene: TRBJ1-2; D gene: TRBD1; V gene: TRBV5-8; clone size: .; CDR3 DNA: TGTGCCAGCAGCATAAGGACAGGGGACTATGGCTACACCTTC; CDR3 protein: CASSIRTGDYGYTF
J gene: TRBJ2-1; D gene: .; V gene: TRBV9; clone size: .; CDR3 DNA: TGTGCCAGCAGCACTAGGAGCCCCACCTCCTACAATGAGCAGTTCTTC; CDR3 protein: CASSTRSPTSYNEQFF
J gene: TRBJ2-3; D gene: TRBD1; V gene: TRBV11-2; clone size: .; CDR3 DNA: TGTGCCAGCGGACTCCGGGACAGGGGTACAGATACGCAGTATTTT; CDR3 protein: CASGLRDRGTDTQYF
J gene: TRBJ2-1; D gene: TRBD2; V gene: TRBV19; clone size: .; CDR3 DNA: TGTGCCAGTAGGCGACTAGCGGGAACACCCTACAATGAGCAGTTCTTC; CDR3 protein: CASRRLAGTPYNEQFF
J gene: TRBJ2-7; D gene: .; V gene: TRBV19; clone size: once; CDR3 DNA: TGTGCCAGTAGTACCGGGGCGGACAGAGCTCGACGCTACGAGCAGTACTTC; CDR3 protein: CASSTGADRARRYEQYF
J gene: TRBJ2-5; D gene: TRBD2; V gene: TRBV13; clone size: .; CDR3 DNA: TGTGCCAGCAGCTTAGGCAAAAAGCGGGGGAACAACCAAGAGACCCAGTACTTC; CDR3 protein: CASSLGKKRGNNQETQYF
J gene: TRBJ2-7; D gene: TRBD1; V gene: TRBV7-3; clone size: .; CDR3 DNA: TGTGCCAGCAGCACAAGGGACAGGAATACCCTTCGTAAGAAGTACTTC; CDR3 protein: CASSTRDRNTLRKKYF
J gene: TRBJ1-5; D gene: .; V gene: TRBV7-2; clone size: .; CDR3 DNA: TGTGCCAGCAGCTCTCAGGGGTCGGGGCAGCCCCAGCATTTT; CDR3 protein: CASSSQGSGQPQHF
J gene: TRBJ1-5; D gene: TRBD1; V gene: TRBV7-9; clone size: .; CDR3 DNA: TGTGCCAGCAGCTCTCACACCGGACAGGGATTTCAGCCCCAGCATTTT; CDR3 protein: CASSSHTGQGFQPQHF
J gene: TRBJ2-1; D gene: .; V gene: TRBV27; clone size: .; CDR3 DNA: TGTGCCAGCAGCTACCGGGACTCCAACAATGAGCAGTTCTTC; CDR3 protein: CASSYRDSNNEQFF
J gene: TRBJ2-7; D gene: TRBD1; V gene: TRBV7-9; clone size: .; CDR3 DNA: TGTGCCGGCAGCTTAGACCGGGACAGGGGAGACGAGCAGTACTTC; CDR3 protein: CAGSLDRDRGDEQYF
J gene: TRBJ2-5; D gene: .; V gene: TRBV4-3; clone size: .; CDR3 DNA: TGCGCCAGCAGCCCGTCGGCGGCCAAAGGAGAGACCCAGTACTTC; CDR3 protein: CASSPSAAKGETQYF
J gene: TRBJ1-2; D gene: TRBD1; V gene: TRBV4-3; clone size: .; CDR3 DNA: TGCGCCAGCAGCCAAGACCGACAGGGATCCATGGCTGGCTACACCTTC; CDR3 protein: CASSQDRQGSMAGYTF
J gene: TRBJ2-3; D gene: TRBD2; V gene: TRBV9; clone size: .; CDR3 DNA: TGTGCCAGCAGCCTCCAGGGACTAGTCTCAGATACGCAGTATTTT; CDR3 protein: CASSLQGLVSDTQYF
J gene: TRBJ2-3; D gene: TRBD2; V gene: TRBV10-3; clone size: .; CDR3 DNA: TGTGCCATCAAGCGGGAATGGACGGATACGCAGTATTTT; CDR3 protein: CAIKREWTDTQYF
J gene: TRBJ1-1; D gene: TRBD1; V gene: TRBV7-6; clone size: .; CDR3 DNA: TGTGCCAGCAGCTTAGCGACAGGGGATGAAGCTTTCTTT; CDR3 protein: CASSLATGDEAFF
J gene: TRBJ2-3; D gene: TRBD2; V gene: TRBV7-3; clone size: .; CDR3 DNA: TGTGCCAGCAGCTTAAGGGCCAGCGGGGGTAGCACAGATACGCAGTATTTT; CDR3 protein: CASSLRASGGSTDTQYF
J gene: TRBJ2-5; D gene: .; V gene: TRBV29-1; clone size: .; CDR3 DNA: TGCAGCGCCGGTTCGGCCCAGTACTTC; CDR3 protein: CSAGSAQYF
J gene: TRBJ1-3; D gene: .; V gene: TRBV5-1; clone size: few; CDR3 DNA: TGCGCCAGCAGACTCGGGGGAACTGGAAACACCATATATTTT; CDR3 protein: CASRLGGTGNTIYF
J gene: TRBJ1-3; D gene: .; V gene: TRBV2; clone size: few; CDR3 DNA: TGTGCCAGCAGCGCCCAGGGAAGCTCTGGAAACACCATATATTTT; CDR3 protein: CASSAQGSSGNTIYF
J gene: TRBJ2-7; D gene: TRBD1; V gene: TRBV6-5; clone size: .; CDR3 DNA: TGTGCCAGCAGAGCTGGACAGGGGGTCTCCTACGAGCAGTACTTC; CDR3 protein: CASRAGQGVSYEQYF
J gene: TRBJ1-2; D gene: TRBD1; V gene: TRBV4-3; clone size: few; CDR3 DNA: TGCGCCAGCAGCCAAGAGTACCTACAGGGGGGCCGTTCTGGCTACACCTTC; CDR3 protein: CASSQEYLQGGRSGYTF
J gene: TRBJ1-1; D gene: .; V gene: TRBV7-3; clone size: few; CDR3 DNA: TGTGCCAGCAGCTTAATGGGAGTGAACACTGAAGCTTTCTTT; CDR3 protein: CASSLMGVNTEAFF
J gene: TRBJ1-4; D gene: TRBD1; V gene: TRBV27; clone size: few; CDR3 DNA: TGTGCCAGCAGTTTAAGACAGGGACGAGAAAAACTGTTTTTT; CDR3 protein: CASSLRQGREKLFF
J gene: TRBJ1-3; D gene: TRBD1; V gene: TRBV19; clone size: .; CDR3 DNA: TGTGCCAGTAGTCTCGGGACAGGGGGCTGGTTTGGAAACACCATATATTTT; CDR3 protein: CASSLGTGGWFGNTIYF